This passage covers 14 T cell receptor beta chains from one sample sequenced in a study of prognosis after radiotherapy for stage I lung cancer. The authors amplified TCR beta CDR3 from genomic DNA using two-round multiplex PCR. Used in first-round PCR were primers specific to each TRBV and TRBJ gene. TCRdb re-derived calls from the multiplex PCR reads in MiXCR, one entry per CDR3 protein. The sample lists over 30,000 distinct CDR3 sequences, 24% occurring once. The input for sequencing was PBMCs, taken before or after stereotactic body radiation therapy (not recorded which). These receptors all come from a donor of 50 years or more with non-small cell lung cancer.

At least ten counts were recorded for this clonotype. V gene TRBV28 combines with J gene TRBJ1-5; D remains unclear. Germline lookup yields CDR1 MDHEN and CDR2 SYDVKM. V lost 5 bases to trimming and J lost 7 bases, with 15 bases between them. The CDR3 contains 14 residues. The CDR3 here is CASSGSGNRQPQHF. CDR3 in DNA: TGTGCCAGCAGTGGGTCAGGAAATCGGCAGCCCCAGCATTTT.

There are many counts of this clonotype. The V call is TRBV18, the J call TRBJ2-6, with 11 bases fitting TRBD1. J lost 0 bases, V lost 4 bases, and 5 bases had no gene match. The CDR3 is 18 amino acids. CDR1 is KGHSH, CDR2 LQKENI, per germline. The CDR3: CASSLSGTGGSGANVLTF. In DNA, the CDR3 is TGTGCCAGCTCACTTTCCGGGACAGGGGGCTCTGGGGCCAACGTCCTGACTTTC.

In its sample, this clonotype was seen many times. The J gene is TRBJ2-7, the V gene TRBV12-3 or TRBV12-4; 7 positions match TRBD2. The V segment lost 1 base and the J segment 6 bases; nucleotides outside the gene matches: 6. The CDR3 is made up of 14 amino acids. CDR3 loop: CASSLGEWTSEQYF. The CDR3 nucleotides are TGTGCCAGCAGTTTAGGGGAATGGACTAGCGAGCAGTACTTC.

This clonotype was counted many times. The chain employs TRBV4-2 and TRBJ2-7; 10 bases are shared with TRBD1. After removal of 1 base from V and 0 bases from J, the junction contained 3 bases not matched to a gene. Looked up from germline, CDR1 is LGHNA and CDR2 is YNFKEQ. The CDR3 covers 16 residues. The CDR3, as DNA: TGTGCCAGCAGCCAAGGAGGACAGGGGGTCTCCTACGAGCAGTACTTC. Its translation is CASSQGGQGVSYEQYF.

This clonotype was observed many times. The rearrangement joins TRBV5-1 to TRBJ1-4; D not certain. The germline gives CDR1 SGHRS, CDR2 YFSETQ. The CDR3 loop spans 15 amino acids. V was cut by 6 bases and J by 0 bases, with 12 bases left in between. The CDR3 is CASTDLASTNEKLFF. The CDR3 DNA reads as TGCGCCAGCACCGATCTCGCCTCAACTAATGAAAAACTGTTTTTT.

This clonotype has a count of ten or more. The chain is built from TRBV6-5 and TRBJ1-1, with 7 positions matching TRBD1. Germline CDR1 reads MNHEY; CDR2 reads SVGAGI. This CDR3 is 15 amino acids long. The ends lost 1 base at V and 5 bases at J; junction bases unmatched: 7. The CDR3 DNA reads TGTGCCAGCAGTTACTATCCTCAGACAGGGACTGAAGCTTTCTTT. Protein product: CASSYYPQTGTEAFF.

Notes on this clonotype: Only one base separates this from a far larger clonotype, so it likely reflects a read error. The chain combines TRBV6-4 with TRBJ2-1, with 15 bases identical to TRBD2. From germline, CDR1 is MRHNA and CDR2 SNTAGT. The CDR3 totals 13 residues. Trimming cost V 7 bases and J 13 bases; bases outside gene matches: 5. The CDR3 DNA reads TGTGCCAGCAAATGGACTAGCGGGGGGGAACAGTTCTTC. It specifies CASKWTSGGEQFF.

V and J are TRBV10-3 and TRBJ1-5, with no clear D. This CDR3 comprises 15 residues. CDR1 is ENHRY and CDR2 is SYGVKD in the germline V gene. The V end lost 3 bases, the J end lost 5 bases, and 14 bases lay between the germline ends. As DNA, the CDR3 is TGTGCCATCAGTGAAACCCCGCCAGCTCATCAGCCCCAGCATTTT. Its protein product is CAISETPPAHQPQHF.

A single count supports this clonotype. The chain links TRBV6-1 to TRBJ2-1; 7 bases are shared with TRBD2. Germline lookup yields CDR1 MNHNS and CDR2 SASEGT. The CDR3 loop spans 15 amino acids. After removal of 6 bases from V and 1 base from J, the junction contained 6 bases not matched to a gene. The CDR3 loop reads CASRIAGRSYNEQFF. For the CDR3, the DNA is TGTGCCAGCAGAATAGCGGGCAGATCCTACAATGAGCAGTTCTTC.

This clonotype occurred many times. The CDR3 protein is CASTIHAARRGDYTF. In nucleotides, the CDR3 is TGTGCCAGTACCATTCACGCCGCCCGTAGGGGTGACTACACCTTC. The chain has TRBV19 and TRBJ1-2; perhaps TRBD1 as D (5 bases). The V gene's germline CDR1 is LNHDA and CDR2 SQIVND (reference sequence). CDR3 length: 15 residues. V dropped 7 bases and J dropped 10 bases, with 25 bases sitting between them.

The gene calls are TRBV24-1 and TRBJ2-3; TRBD2 aligns across 15 bases. The junction had 9 bases not matched to a gene; V was cut back by 4 bases and J by 8 bases. The CDR3 covers 17 residues. Germline V gives CDR1 KGHDR, CDR2 SFDVKD. The chain's CDR3 is CATSEQPGLAGGSTQYF. The CDR3 DNA sequence: TGTGCCACCAGTGAGCAACCGGGACTAGCGGGGGGCAGTACGCAGTATTTT.

This clonotype was picked up many times. This chain joins TRBV20-1 and TRBJ1-5; D not certain. This CDR3 has 13 amino acids. CDR1 is DFQATT and CDR2 is SNEGSKA in the germline V gene (reference sequence). Trimming cost V 2 bases and J 3 bases, with 8 bases left between them. The CDR3 bases are TGCAGTGCTAGACACGACACCAATCAGCCCCAGCATTTT. Translated: CSARHDTNQPQHF.

This clonotype was observed many times. The chain employs TRBV20-1 and TRBJ1-1; D is unresolved. V was cut by 0 bases and J by 4 bases, with 6 bases left in between. Germline V gene sequence: CDR1 DFQATT, CDR2 SNEGSKA (reference sequence). CDR3 length equals 12 residues. The CDR3 loop is CSARDGGTEAFF. CDR3 DNA sequence: TGCAGTGCTAGAGACGGAGGCACTGAAGCTTTCTTT.

This clonotype was detected ten times or more. The rearrangement links TRBV24-1 to TRBJ2-3; TRBD1 matches at 7 bases. Germline V gene sequence: CDR1 KGHDR, CDR2 SFDVKD. V was clipped by 6 bases and J by 2 bases; unmatched bases: 7. This CDR3 is built from 15 residues. CDR3 residues: CATSPGQLNTDTQYF. The CDR3 nucleotides read TGTGCCACCAGTCCGGGACAGCTGAACACAGATACGCAGTATTTT.